One and the same sample provided the 31 T cell receptor beta chains below, sequenced in a study of blood T cell repertoires in COVID-19. Some clones are missing from TCRdb's copy, which holds only in-frame ones; the method was immunoSEQ multiplex PCR. The profile shows about 250,000 clones, roughly 83% of them singletons. Sequenced material: peripheral blood. The receptors were sampled from a woman older than 75 with COVID-19, enrolled during active disease.

The rearrangement joins TRBV5-1 to TRBJ2-2, with TRBD2 as a possible D gene (5 bases). The V gene lost 0 bases and the J gene lost 0 bases, with 12 bases spanning the gap. Germline V gene sequence: CDR1 SGHRS, CDR2 YFSETQ. The length of the CDR3 is 17 residues. CDR3 DNA sequence: TGCGCCAGCAGCTTGGCACTAGTGGCTTCGAACACCGGGGAGCTGTTTTTT. Its protein product is CASSLALVASNTGELFF.

The chain has TRBV7-9 and TRBJ1-2, with 8 bases aligning to TRBD1. This CDR3 spans 15 amino acids. The J segment lost 1 base and the V segment lost 2 bases, leaving 3 bases of the junction unmatched. The V gene's germline CDR1 is SEHNR and CDR2 FQNEAQ (reference sequence). The CDR3 DNA is TGTGCCAGCAGCTTAAAGGACAGGGATAACTATGGCTACACCTTC. Translated, it gives CASSLKDRDNYGYTF.

The chain uses TRBV2 and TRBJ1-5; 9 positions agree with TRBD1. The J segment lost 6 bases and the V segment lost 7 bases, leaving 10 bases of the junction unmatched. Germline V CDR1 and CDR2: SNHLY, FYNNEI. There are 15 residues in the CDR3. The CDR3 DNA follows: TGTGCCAGCATGGGACCGGGACAGGGTAGTCAGCCCCAGCATTTT. This sequence encodes CASMGPGQGSQPQHF.

This chain connects TRBV5-1 to TRBJ1-1, with 7 bases fitting TRBD1. Germline lookup yields CDR1 SGHRS and CDR2 YFSETQ. Germline trimming cut 0 bases from V and 3 bases from J; bases unmatched to any gene: 5. The CDR3 is 15 residues long. The DNA of the CDR3 is TGCGCCAGCAGCTTGGCTCTGGACAGGTACACTGAAGCTTTCTTT. This translates into CASSLALDRYTEAFF.

The chain recombines TRBV19 with TRBJ2-1; D unresolved. The CDR3 covers 16 residues. Trimming removed 3 bases from V and 7 bases from J, with 19 bases in between. Germline V lookup: CDR1 LNHDA, CDR2 SQIVND (reference sequence). The CDR3 nucleotides are TGTGCCAGTAGTATTTTGCCGTCGATTACTTCAAATGAGCAGTTCTTC. Protein product: CASSILPSITSNEQFF.

V is TRBV2 and J is TRBJ2-3, with TRBD2 identical over 9 bases. CDR3 length: 16 residues. Germline CDR1 reads SNHLY; CDR2 reads FYNNEI. With 5 bases clipped from V and 0 bases from J, the junction kept 6 bases outside the gene matches. CDR3 nucleotides: TGTGCCAGCAGTTTATCTAGCGGGGTCAGCACAGATACGCAGTATTTT. Amino acid sequence: CASSLSSGVSTDTQYF.

This rearrangement joins TRBV7-6 to TRBJ1-6; D perhaps matches TRBD1 (6 bases). The CDR3 consists of 17 residues. CDR1 is SGHVS, CDR2 FNYEAQ, per germline. Trimming took 5 bases from V and 0 from J, leaving 14 bases between them. CDR3 region: CASSGGQPSSYNSPLHF. In DNA, the CDR3 is TGTGCCAGCAGCGGAGGACAGCCTAGCTCCTATAATTCACCCCTCCACTTT.

In this sample, this clone turned up once. The chain is built from TRBV28 and TRBJ1-2; 8 nucleotides line up with TRBD1. The CDR3 is made up of 14 amino acids. Germline CDR1 reads MDHEN; CDR2 reads SYDVKM. Unmatched junction bases numbered 8, after V lost 3 bases and J lost 8 bases. CDR3 sequence: CASSFQTGGGGYTF. CDR3 coding DNA: TGTGCCAGCAGTTTTCAAACAGGGGGAGGGGGCTACACCTTC.

This clone was detected a few times. The CDR3 DNA reads as TGTGCCAGCAGTTATGAGGGGGCAGGAGGCTACACCTTC. It codes for CASSYEGAGGYTF. The chain couples TRBV6-5 to TRBJ1-2, with 7 positions matching TRBD1. The CDR3 runs to 13 residues. The junction had 6 bases not matched to a gene; V was cut back by 3 bases and J by 8 bases. Germline-derived CDR1 and CDR2 are MNHEY and SVGAGI.

V gene TRBV30 combines with J gene TRBJ1-1, with a possible D match to TRBD1 (6 bases). Per the germline V gene, CDR1 is GTSNPN and CDR2 is SVGIG (reference sequence). The CDR3 spans 14 residues. V lost 1 base and J 8 bases, leaving 17 bases between the germline ends. The CDR3 region is CAWSEGGVTFEAFF. Written as DNA, the CDR3 is TGTGCCTGGAGTGAGGGGGGGGTAACATTCGAAGCTTTCTTT. Full variable domain (remainder filled in from reference TRBV30 and TRBJ1-1): SQTIHQWPATLVQPVGSPLSLECTVEGTSNPNLYWYRQAAGRGLQLLFYSVGIGQISSEVPQNLSASRPQDRQFILSSKKLLLSDSGFYLCAWSEGGVTFEAFFGQGTRLTVV.

The gene calls are TRBV6-2 or TRBV6-3 and TRBJ1-2, with 8 bases matching TRBD1. V trimming: 2 bases; J trimming: 4 bases; junction bases outside the gene matches: 6. Germline assignment: CDR1 MNHEY and CDR2 SVGEGT. There are 15 residues in the CDR3. The CDR3 here is CASSYGQGATYGYTF. The CDR3 DNA follows: TGTGCCAGCAGTTACGGGCAGGGGGCGACCTATGGCTACACCTTC.

The chain uses TRBV18 and TRBJ1-4; a weak D match, TRBD1 (5 bases). Per germline, CDR1 KGHSH and CDR2 LQKENI. Between the trimmed V and J ends, which lost 1 base and 4 bases, there was a span of 10 bases. The CDR3 is made up of 15 amino acids. CDR3 DNA: TGTGCCAGCTCACCACGGGGGACTGTTAATGAAAAACTGTTTTTT. Amino acid sequence: CASSPRGTVNEKLFF. The variable domain in full, completed from reference TRBV18 and TRBJ1-4, reads NAGVMQNPRHLVRRRGQEARLRCSPMKGHSHVYWYRQLPEEGLKFMVYLQKENIIDESGMPKERFSAEFPKEGPSILRIQQVVRGDSAAYFCASSPRGTVNEKLFFGSGTQLSVL.

The chain carries TRBV3-1 (or the pseudogene TRBV3-2) and TRBJ2-4; D is perhaps TRBD2 (5 bases). V was shortened by 1 base and J by 0 bases, with 7 bases between the two germline ends. Germline V lookup: CDR1 LGHDT, CDR2 YNNKEL (reference sequence). This CDR3 spans 15 amino acids. CDR3 protein: CASSQGGPAKNIQYF. The CDR3, as DNA: TGTGCCAGCAGCCAAGGAGGGCCAGCCAAAAACATTCAGTACTTC.

The chain has TRBV5-1 and TRBJ1-2; 12 nucleotides agree with TRBD1. Trimming cost V 0 bases and J 8 bases; bases outside gene matches: 8. The CDR3 totals 16 residues. Germline assignment: CDR1 SGHRS and CDR2 YFSETQ. CDR3 in amino acids: CASSLAGTGGAGGYTF. The CDR3 DNA reads as TGCGCCAGCAGCTTGGCCGGGACAGGGGGCGCTGGAGGCTACACCTTC.

The chain uses TRBV2 and TRBJ1-3; D is possibly TRBD1 (5 bases). Trimming cost V 4 bases and J 2 bases, with 24 bases left between them. Germline V gene sequence: CDR1 SNHLY, CDR2 FYNNEI. CDR3 length: 19 residues. The CDR3 DNA reads TGTGCCAGCAGTGGTCGCGGGACCGGGATGGTAGGGCCTGGAAACACCATATATTTT. Protein product: CASSGRGTGMVGPGNTIYF.

This clone appeared a single time. The chain is built from TRBV13 and TRBJ1-3; maybe TRBD1 (6 bases). Trimming took 7 bases from V and 0 from J, leaving 16 bases between them. Germline CDR1 is PRHDT and CDR2 is FYEKMQ (reference sequence). CDR3 length: 16 residues. The CDR3 spells CASTPGGASSGNTIYF. The CDR3 bases are TGTGCCAGCACCCCGGGGGGGGCAAGCTCTGGAAACACCATATATTTT.

The J gene is TRBJ2-7, the V gene TRBV2, with TRBD1 identical over 8 bases. There are 12 residues in the CDR3. With V trimmed by 6 bases and J by 6 bases, 4 bases remained unmatched. Germline V CDR1 and CDR2: SNHLY, FYNNEI. The CDR3 DNA reads TGTGCCAGCAGGATGGACAGGGTCGAGCAGTACTTC. It is translated as CASRMDRVEQYF.

The chain couples TRBV29-1 to TRBJ1-1, with a tentative D call TRBD1 (6 bases). V lost 7 bases and J lost 4, with 16 bases in between. There are 13 residues in the CDR3. CDR1 is SQVTM, CDR2 ANQGSEA, per germline. CDR3 residues: CSADGAGVTEAFF. CDR3 DNA sequence: TGCAGCGCCGACGGGGCAGGGGTCACTGAAGCTTTCTTT.

This chain joins TRBV18 and TRBJ2-2, with TRBD1 matching 8 bases. The CDR3 is 15 amino acids. After removal of 4 bases from V and 8 bases from J, the junction contained 9 bases not matched to a gene. The germline V gene has CDR1 KGHSH and CDR2 LQKENI. CDR3 bases: TGTGCCAGCTCACACGGACAGGGAGATACTGGGGAGCTGTTTTTT. Protein product: CASSHGQGDTGELFF.

The chain carries TRBV30 and TRBJ1-4; 7 positions match TRBD1. V lost 1 base, J lost 8 bases, and 7 bases stayed unmatched. Per germline, CDR1 GTSNPN and CDR2 SVGIG (reference sequence). CDR3 length: 14 amino acids. The CDR3 spells CAWSGGQRREKLFF. In nucleotides, the CDR3 is TGTGCCTGGAGTGGGGGACAGAGAAGGGAAAAACTGTTTTTT.

CDR3 in amino acids: CASSKTQGPYEQYF. The CDR3, as DNA: TGTGCCAGCAGCAAGACCCAGGGCCCCTACGAGCAGTACTTC. The V and J genes are TRBV28 and TRBJ2-7, with D possibly TRBD1 on 5 matching bases. Between the trimmed V and J ends, which lost 6 bases and 2 bases, there was a span of 14 bases. CDR1 and CDR2 from the germline V gene are MDHEN and SYDVKM. The CDR3 is 14 amino acids.

This chain uses TRBV3-1 (or the pseudogene TRBV3-2) with TRBJ1-4; D is ambiguous. The CDR3 has 12 residues. Germline CDR1 reads LGHDT; CDR2 reads YNNKEL (reference sequence). V was shortened by 5 bases and J by 8 bases, with 9 bases between the two germline ends. The CDR3 nucleotides read TGTGCCAGCAGCTCGAGGAAGGAAAAACTGTTTTTT. This translates into CASSSRKEKLFF.

The V gene is TRBV6-1, the J gene TRBJ2-3, with D possibly matching TRBD1 (6 bases). This CDR3 is built from 19 residues. V was trimmed by 0 bases and J by 6 bases, leaving 25 bases between them. Germline lookup yields CDR1 MNHNS and CDR2 SASEGT. CDR3 amino acids: CASSEALRGQSLKQDTQYF. CDR3 nucleotide sequence: TGTGCCAGCAGTGAAGCGCTCCGCGGACAGTCCCTCAAACAGGATACGCAGTATTTT.

J is TRBJ2-2 and V is TRBV18, with D perhaps TRBD1 (6 bases). This CDR3 is 16 amino acids long. V shed 4 bases and J shed 2 bases, with 14 bases lying between them. Germline V gene data show CDR1 as KGHSH and CDR2 as LQKENI. The DNA of the CDR3 is TGTGCCAGCTCACTCCTCCCGGGACACAACACCGGGGAGCTGTTTTTT. Amino acids: CASSLLPGHNTGELFF. The variable domain in full, with the rest retrieved from reference TRBV18 and TRBJ2-2, is NAGVMQNPRHLVRRRGQEARLRCSPMKGHSHVYWYRQLPEEGLKFMVYLQKENIIDESGMPKERFSAEFPKEGPSILRIQQVVRGDSAAYFCASSLLPGHNTGELFFGEGSRLTVL.

The chain employs TRBV5-1 and TRBJ2-1, with 7 bases identical to TRBD1. The CDR3 is made up of 15 amino acids. The V and J ends lost 4 bases and 2 bases, in that order; junction bases with no gene match: 6. CDR1 SGHRS and CDR2 YFSETQ come from the germline V gene. This CDR3 is CASSMGTATYNEQFF. The CDR3 coding sequence is TGCGCCAGCAGCATGGGGACAGCCACCTACAATGAGCAGTTCTTC.

The chain has TRBV7-6 and TRBJ2-3; tentatively, D is TRBD2 (5 bases). Germline V gene sequence: CDR1 SGHVS, CDR2 FNYEAQ. Trimming stripped 2 bases from V and 1 base from J, with 10 bases between. The CDR3 has 15 amino acids. The CDR3 protein is CASSLRGPRTDTQYF. The CDR3 region has the DNA TGTGCCAGCAGCTTACGCGGGCCCCGCACAGATACGCAGTATTTT.

This clone was detected once. This sequence joins TRBV5-1 and TRBJ1-1, with TRBD1 identical over 8 bases. The germline V gene encodes CDR1 SGHRS and CDR2 YFSETQ. Losses at the gene ends were 3 bases for V and 5 bases for J; bases not matched to a gene: 12. The length of the CDR3 is 16 residues. In DNA, the CDR3 is TGCGCCAGCAGCTCCGGATTGACAGGGGCTGGAACTGAAGCTTTCTTT. This gives the protein CASSSGLTGAGTEAFF.

This clone has just a few counts. The genes are TRBV7-4 and TRBJ1-4; 10 bases map to TRBD1. Trimming removed 7 bases from V and 4 bases from J; junction bases left unmatched: 3. CDR3 length: 14 amino acids. From germline, CDR1 is SGHVT and CDR2 SQSDAQ. Here the CDR3 reads CASTGQGGNEKLFF. In DNA, the CDR3 is TGTGCCAGCACCGGACAGGGGGGTAATGAAAAACTGTTTTTT.

This clone was found a few times. The J gene is TRBJ1-4, the V gene TRBV18; D not resolved. CDR3 length: 16 amino acids. Germline CDR1 is KGHSH and CDR2 is LQKENI. Trimming removed 0 bases from V and 0 bases from J, with 8 bases in between. The CDR3: CASSPPGGATNEKLFF. CDR3 nucleotides: TGTGCCAGCTCACCACCGGGAGGAGCAACTAATGAAAAACTGTTTTTT.

The chain combines TRBV5-1 with TRBJ2-2; a possible D gene is TRBD2 (5 bases). This CDR3 region has 16 residues. The germline V and J ends were trimmed by 4 bases and 3 bases, with 16 bases remaining between them. CDR1 and CDR2 (germline): SGHRS, YFSETQ. This chain's CDR3 is CASSVRTLRDTGELFF. The CDR3 region has the DNA TGCGCCAGCAGCGTCAGGACTCTACGGGACACCGGGGAGCTGTTTTTT.

The chain uses TRBV9 and TRBJ1-6; D is possibly TRBD1 (6 bases). This CDR3 has 15 amino acids. Per germline, CDR1 SGDLS and CDR2 YYNGEE. Between the trimmed V and J ends, which lost 0 bases and 5 bases, there was a span of 9 bases. In DNA form, the CDR3 reads TGTGCCAGCAGCGTAGAGGGGGTGAATAATTCACCCCTCCACTTT. It yields the protein CASSVEGVNNSPLHF.